These T cell receptor beta chains were read from a single sample in a study of CXCR3-negative and CXCR3-positive naive CD8 T cells. Each CDR3 protein gets one entry in TCRdb, which reprocessed the 5' RACE reads and gives no DNA. This sample's table has 20,000 to 25,000 distinct CDR3 sequences. Sample: memory CD8+ T cells from blood. The source is a human donor in good health. Some clones in this sample may be carry-over from other donors' samples. Each CDR3 is given with its conserved first and last residue. Each record gives: J gene, CDR3 length, clone size, V gene, CDR3 protein. Some rows have no size entry. The others give once, few or many, or a class for an expanded clone.

>TRBJ2-2|15|.|TRBV6-5
CASSWSSGNTGELFF
>TRBJ2-7|13|medium-sized|TRBV7-9
CASSLAGDYEQYF
>TRBJ2-1|15|.|TRBV27
CASSPPGGPDNGQFF
>TRBJ1-5|16|.|TRBV4-3
CASSQELRESNQPQHF
>TRBJ2-7|12|.|TRBV29-1
CSVDVADYEQYF
>TRBJ2-7|15|.|TRBV2
CASTRGLTDRYEQYF
>TRBJ2-6|17|medium-sized|TRBV28
CASNTPSSSSGANVLTF
>TRBJ1-1|14|.|TRBV7-2
CASSLAAGGAEAFF
>TRBJ2-1|11|large|TRBV5-5
CASFSYNEQFF
>TRBJ2-7|12|.|TRBV29-1
CSAGTGAYEQYF
>TRBJ1-4|14|.|TRBV18
CASSPADGNEKLFF
>TRBJ2-1|14|medium-sized|TRBV15
CATSPGTGDNEQFF
>TRBJ2-3|13|.|TRBV14
CASSPAVRDTQYF
>TRBJ1-1|15|.|TRBV6-2/TRBV6-3
CASNAGGEVSAEAFF